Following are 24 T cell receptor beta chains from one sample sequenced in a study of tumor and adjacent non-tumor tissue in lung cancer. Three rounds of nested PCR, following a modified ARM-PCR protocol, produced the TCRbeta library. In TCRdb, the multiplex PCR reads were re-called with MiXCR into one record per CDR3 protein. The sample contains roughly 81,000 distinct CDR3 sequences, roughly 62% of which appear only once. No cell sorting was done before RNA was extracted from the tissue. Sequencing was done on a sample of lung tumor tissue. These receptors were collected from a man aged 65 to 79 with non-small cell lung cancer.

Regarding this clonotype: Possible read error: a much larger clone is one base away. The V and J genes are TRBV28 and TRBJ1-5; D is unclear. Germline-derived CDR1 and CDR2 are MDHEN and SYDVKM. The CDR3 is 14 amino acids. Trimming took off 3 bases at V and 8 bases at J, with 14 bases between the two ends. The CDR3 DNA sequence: TGTGCCAGCAGTTTTCCGGACCCAAATAAGCCCCAGCATTTT. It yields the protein CASSFPDPNKPQHF.

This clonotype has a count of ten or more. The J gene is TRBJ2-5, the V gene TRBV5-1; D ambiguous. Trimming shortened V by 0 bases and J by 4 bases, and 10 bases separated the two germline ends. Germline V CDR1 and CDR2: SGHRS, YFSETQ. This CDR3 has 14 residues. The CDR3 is CASSLESGLETQYF. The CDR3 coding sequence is TGCGCCAGCAGCTTGGAGTCTGGGTTAGAGACCCAGTACTTC.

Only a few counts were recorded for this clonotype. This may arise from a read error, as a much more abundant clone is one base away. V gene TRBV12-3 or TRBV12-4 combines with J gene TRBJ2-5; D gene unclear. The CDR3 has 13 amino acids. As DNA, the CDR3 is TGTGTCAGCAGTGACCCGGTGGAAGAGACCCAGTACTTC. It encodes CVSSDPVEETQYF.

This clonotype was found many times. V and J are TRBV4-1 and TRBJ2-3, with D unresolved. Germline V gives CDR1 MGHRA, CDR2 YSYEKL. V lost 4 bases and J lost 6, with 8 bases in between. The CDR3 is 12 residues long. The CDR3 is CASSPTGDTQYF. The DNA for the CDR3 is TGCGCCAGCAGCCCAACTGGGGATACGCAGTATTTT.

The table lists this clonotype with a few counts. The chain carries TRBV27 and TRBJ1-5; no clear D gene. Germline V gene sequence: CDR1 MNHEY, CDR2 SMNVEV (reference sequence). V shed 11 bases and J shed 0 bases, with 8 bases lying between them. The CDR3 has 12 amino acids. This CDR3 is CARRNSNQPQHF. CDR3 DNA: TGTGCCCGCCGGAATAGCAATCAGCCCCAGCATTTT.

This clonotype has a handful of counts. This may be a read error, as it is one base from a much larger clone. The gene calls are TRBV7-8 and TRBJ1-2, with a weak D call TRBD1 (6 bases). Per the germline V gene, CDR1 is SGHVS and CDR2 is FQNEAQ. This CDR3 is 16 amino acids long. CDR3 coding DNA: TGTGCCAGCAGCTTCTTACGTGGGGGGCGCAGCTATGACTACACCTTC. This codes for CASSFLRGGRSYDYTF. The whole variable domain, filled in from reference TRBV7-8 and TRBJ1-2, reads GAGVSQSPRYKVAKRGQDVALRCDPISGHVSLFWYQQALGQGPEFLTYFQNEAQLDKSGLPSDRFFAERPEGSVSTLKIQRTQQEDSAVYLCASSFLRGGRSYDYTFGSGTRLTVV.

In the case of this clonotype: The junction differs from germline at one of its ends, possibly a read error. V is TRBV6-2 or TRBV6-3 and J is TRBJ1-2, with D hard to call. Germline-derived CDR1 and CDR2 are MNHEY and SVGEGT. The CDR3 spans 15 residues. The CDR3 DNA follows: TGTGACAGCAGTTACACCAGGAGACGACTCTATGGCTACACCTTC. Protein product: CDSSYTRRRLYGYTF.

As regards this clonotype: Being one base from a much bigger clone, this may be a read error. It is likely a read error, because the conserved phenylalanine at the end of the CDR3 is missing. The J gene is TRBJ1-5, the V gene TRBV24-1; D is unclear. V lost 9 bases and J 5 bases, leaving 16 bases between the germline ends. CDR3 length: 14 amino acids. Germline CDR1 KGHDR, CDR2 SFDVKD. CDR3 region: CATQAWVPHQPQHY. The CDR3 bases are TGTGCCACCCAGGCGTGGGTCCCGCATCAGCCCCAGCATTAT.

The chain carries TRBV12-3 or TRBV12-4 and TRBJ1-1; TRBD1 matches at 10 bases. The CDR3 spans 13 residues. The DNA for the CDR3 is TGTACTAGCAGTTTACGGGACAGGGGCTCAGCTTTCTTT. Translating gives CTSSLRDRGSAFF.

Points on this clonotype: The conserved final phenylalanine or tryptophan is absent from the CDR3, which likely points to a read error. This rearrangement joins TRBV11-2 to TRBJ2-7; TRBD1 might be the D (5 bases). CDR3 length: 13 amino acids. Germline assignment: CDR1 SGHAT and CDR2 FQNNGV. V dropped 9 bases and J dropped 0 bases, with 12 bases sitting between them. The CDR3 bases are TGTGCCAGTAACCCAACAGGCTCCTACGAGCAGTACCAC. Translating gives CASNPTGSYEQYH.

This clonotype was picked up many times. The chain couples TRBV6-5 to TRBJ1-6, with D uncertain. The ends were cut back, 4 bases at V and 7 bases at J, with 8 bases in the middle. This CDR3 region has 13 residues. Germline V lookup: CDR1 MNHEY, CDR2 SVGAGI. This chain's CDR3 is CASSLYANSPLHF. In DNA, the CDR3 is TGTGCCAGCAGTTTATATGCAAATTCACCCCTCCACTTT.

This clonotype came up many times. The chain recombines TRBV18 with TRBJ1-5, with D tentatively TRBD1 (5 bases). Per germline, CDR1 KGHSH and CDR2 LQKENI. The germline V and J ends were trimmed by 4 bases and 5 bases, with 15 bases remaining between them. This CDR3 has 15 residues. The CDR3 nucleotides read TGTGCCAGCTCACTTAAACAGGTTAAGCATCAGCCCCAGCATTTT. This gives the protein CASSLKQVKHQPQHF.

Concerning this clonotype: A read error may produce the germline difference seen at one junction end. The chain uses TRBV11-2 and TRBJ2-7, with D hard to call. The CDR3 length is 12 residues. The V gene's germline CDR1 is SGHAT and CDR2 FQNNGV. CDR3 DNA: TGTGCCAGCAGCCCCACATGCTACGAACAGTACTTC. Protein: CASSPTCYEQYF.

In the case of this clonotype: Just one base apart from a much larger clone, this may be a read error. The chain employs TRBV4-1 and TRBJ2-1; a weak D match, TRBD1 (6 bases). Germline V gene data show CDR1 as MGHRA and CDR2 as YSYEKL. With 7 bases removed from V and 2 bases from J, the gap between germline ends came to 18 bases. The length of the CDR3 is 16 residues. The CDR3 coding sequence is TGCGCCAGCAACCATGAGGGGGAGACTACCTACAATGAGCAGTTCTTC. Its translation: CASNHEGETTYNEQFF.

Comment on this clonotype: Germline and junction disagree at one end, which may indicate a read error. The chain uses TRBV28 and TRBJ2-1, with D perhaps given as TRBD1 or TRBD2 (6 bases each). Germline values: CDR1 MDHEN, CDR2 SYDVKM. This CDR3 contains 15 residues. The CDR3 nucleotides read TGTGCCAGCAGTTTTGGGGGGCGGATAGTGAATGAACAGTTCTTC. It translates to CASSFGGRIVNEQFF.

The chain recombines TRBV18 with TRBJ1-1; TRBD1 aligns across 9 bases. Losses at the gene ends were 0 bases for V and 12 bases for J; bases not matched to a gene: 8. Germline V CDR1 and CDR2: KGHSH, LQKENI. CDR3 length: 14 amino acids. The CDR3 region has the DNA TGTGCCAGCTCACCACCTAAAGGACAGGGGTCGACTTTCTTT. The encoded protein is CASSPPKGQGSTFF.

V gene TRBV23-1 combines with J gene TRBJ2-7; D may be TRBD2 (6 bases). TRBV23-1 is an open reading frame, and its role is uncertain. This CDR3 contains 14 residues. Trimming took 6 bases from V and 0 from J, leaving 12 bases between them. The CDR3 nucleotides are TGCGCCAGCAGGGAGGGTTTTTGCTCCTACGAGCAGTACTTC. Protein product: CASREGFCSYEQYF.

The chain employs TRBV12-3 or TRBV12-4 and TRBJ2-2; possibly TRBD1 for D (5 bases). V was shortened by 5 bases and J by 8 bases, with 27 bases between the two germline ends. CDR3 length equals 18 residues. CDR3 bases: TGTGCCAGCAGTAACTACTATGAGACAGTGATCGTCGCGGGGGAGCTGTTTTTT. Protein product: CASSNYYETVIVAGELFF.

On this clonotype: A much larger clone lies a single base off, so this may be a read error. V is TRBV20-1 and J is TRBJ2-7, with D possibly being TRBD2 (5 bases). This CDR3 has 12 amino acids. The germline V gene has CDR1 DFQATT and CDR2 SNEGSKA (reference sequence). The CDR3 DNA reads TGCAGTTCTAGCCGGTCGACCTACGAGCAGTACTTC. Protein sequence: CSSSRSTYEQYF.

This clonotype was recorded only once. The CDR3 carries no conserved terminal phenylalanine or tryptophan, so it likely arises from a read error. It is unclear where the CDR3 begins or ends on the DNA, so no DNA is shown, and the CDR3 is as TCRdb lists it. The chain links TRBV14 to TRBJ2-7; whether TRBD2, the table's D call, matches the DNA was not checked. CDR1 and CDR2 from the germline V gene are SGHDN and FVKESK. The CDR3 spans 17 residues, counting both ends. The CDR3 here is CASSQDSRISGSYEQNL.

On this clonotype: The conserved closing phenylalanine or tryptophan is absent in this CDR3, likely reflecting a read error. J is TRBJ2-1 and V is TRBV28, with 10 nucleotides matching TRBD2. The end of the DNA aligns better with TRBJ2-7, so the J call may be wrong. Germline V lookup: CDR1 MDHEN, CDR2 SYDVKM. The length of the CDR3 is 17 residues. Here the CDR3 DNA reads TGTGCCAGCAGTATGAGATTAGCGGGGGGCACCTACGATGAGCAGTACATC. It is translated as CASSMRLAGGTYDEQYI.

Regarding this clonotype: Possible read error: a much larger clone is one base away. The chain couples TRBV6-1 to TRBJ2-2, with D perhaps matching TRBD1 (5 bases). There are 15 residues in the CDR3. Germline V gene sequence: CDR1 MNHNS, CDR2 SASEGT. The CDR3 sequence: CTSSERPGPTGELFF. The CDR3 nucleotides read TGTACCAGCAGTGAACGGCCAGGGCCCACCGGGGAGCTGTTTTTT.

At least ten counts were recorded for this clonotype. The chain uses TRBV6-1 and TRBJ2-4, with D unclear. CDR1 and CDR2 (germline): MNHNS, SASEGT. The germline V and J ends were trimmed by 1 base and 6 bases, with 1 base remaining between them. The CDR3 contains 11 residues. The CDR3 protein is CASSEVNIQYF. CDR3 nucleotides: TGTGCCAGCAGTGAAGTAAACATTCAGTACTTC.

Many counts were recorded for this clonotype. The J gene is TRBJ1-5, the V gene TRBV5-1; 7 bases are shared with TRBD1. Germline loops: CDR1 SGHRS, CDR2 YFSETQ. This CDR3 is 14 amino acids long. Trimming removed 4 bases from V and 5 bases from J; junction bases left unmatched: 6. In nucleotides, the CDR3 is TGCGCCAGCAGCCCGGGGACAGAGTATCAGCCCCAGCATTTT. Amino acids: CASSPGTEYQPQHF.